This passage covers 2 T cell receptor beta chains from one sample sequenced in a study of blood T cell repertoires in COVID-19. Method: immunoSEQ multiplex PCR; TCRdb's copy keeps in-frame clones and lacks some. The top ten hold around 6.2% of the sample, which has some 180,000 clones, 75% to 90% seen once. Material for sequencing was PBMCs or T cells enriched from blood (not recorded which). Every receptor here comes from a man in his forties who had recovered from COVID-19.

In this sample, this clone turned up a few times. The chain joins TRBV7-8 to TRBJ1-6, with TRBD1 matching 9 bases. The germline V gene has CDR1 SGHVS and CDR2 FQNEAQ. There are 14 residues in the CDR3. Trimming cost V 5 bases and J 6 bases; bases outside gene matches: 2. CDR3 loop: CASSQDRGNSPLHF. DNA of the CDR3: TGTGCCAGCAGCCAGGACAGGGGTAATTCACCCCTCCACTTT.

CDR3 in amino acids: CASSQDRVGYGYTF. The DNA for the CDR3 is TGCGCCAGCAGCCAGGACAGGGTAGGGTATGGCTACACCTTC. The chain combines TRBV4-1 with TRBJ1-2; 8 nucleotides match TRBD1. The CDR3 runs to 14 residues. V dropped 3 bases and J dropped 5; count of bases not matched to a gene: 5. Germline CDR1 MGHRA, CDR2 YSYEKL.